This TCR beta chain emerged from a study of coeliac disease. The table came from immunoSEQ multiplex PCR; TCRdb's copy has only in-frame clones and leaves some out. Among about 2,500 clones, around 66% were seen once, and the ten largest hold 11% to 15%. The CDR3 consists of 15 residues. Germline V gene data show CDR1 as WSHSY and CDR2 as SAAADI. The V and J ends lost 3 bases and 4 bases, in that order; junction bases with no gene match: 7. The rearrangement uses TRBV10-2 and TRBJ2-3; 7 nucleotides match TRBD1. What was sequenced was lamina propria lymphocytes from the gut. The receptor's source is a woman aged 70 to 79 with celiac disease on a gluten-free diet. The CDR3 is CASSEAGGRADTQYF. CDR3 DNA: TGCGCCAGCAGTGAAGCAGGGGGTAGGGCAGATACGCAGTATTTT.